This T cell receptor (beta chain) was sequenced for a study of blood T cell repertoires in COVID-19. Study context: Collection of acute and convalescent COVID-19 samples took place in the United States, Italy and Spain. T cells, B-cell-depleted T cells, or PBMCs provided the cDNA or gDNA that served as material.

Germline V CDR1 and CDR2: MNHEY, SVGAGI. The CDR3 is made up of 15 amino acids. V shed 2 bases and J 2 bases; nucleotides not matched to a gene: 5. Authors' methods: For nucleated cells, counts were estimated from reference gene primer amplification. TCRdb keeps only in-frame clones here, not all; method: immunoSEQ multiplex PCR. V, J and clone size reflect that table, while D and trimming were determined from the DNA. The sample contains tens of thousands of clones, approximately 88% of which appear only once. Sequencing was performed on peripheral blood. The genes are TRBV6-5 and TRBJ1-1; 7 bases agree with TRBD1. The sequence was obtained from a human donor in a cohort sampled during active COVID-19. Here the CDR3 DNA reads TGTGCCAGCAGTTACGCGGGGACAGCAAACACTGAAGCTTTCTTT. This sequence encodes CASSYAGTANTEAFF.